A single sample is the source of the 3 T cell receptor beta chains below, sequenced in a study of OX40 agonist ivuxolimab in advanced cancers. The repertoire was sequenced with immunoSEQ multiplex PCR; TCRdb's copy has only in-frame clones and lacks some. The sample yields over 65,000 clones, 70% to 85% seen once. Sequencing was performed on CD4+ or CD8+ T cells sorted from blood, taken in a trial of the OX40 agonist ivuxolimab. These TCRs come from an adult with an advanced solid tumor such as melanoma, head and neck, liver or kidney cancer.

The genes are TRBV28 and TRBJ2-1; 7 bases fit TRBD2. V shed 6 bases, J shed 11 bases, and the junction held 7 bases outside the gene matches. This CDR3 region has 12 residues. Germline V CDR1 and CDR2: MDHEN, SYDVKM. CDR3 coding DNA: TGTGCCAGCAGGGGAGCGGGAAGGCAGCAGTTCTTC. Translating it yields CASRGAGRQQFF.

This clone was detected once. The genes are TRBV28 and TRBJ2-7; no clear D gene. The CDR3 runs 14 residues. Germline V CDR1 and CDR2: MDHEN, SYDVKM. Between the trimmed V and J ends, which lost 0 bases and 5 bases, there was a span of 11 bases. The CDR3 is CASSLWAVADEQYF. Here the CDR3 DNA reads TGTGCCAGCAGTTTATGGGCGGTGGCCGACGAGCAGTACTTC.

This chain's CDR3 is CAISETEGGQLYGYTF. The CDR3 DNA reads as TGTGCCATCAGTGAAACAGAGGGGGGACAGCTCTATGGCTACACCTTC. The V and J genes are TRBV10-3 and TRBJ1-2, with 7 bases identical to TRBD1. The CDR3 runs to 16 residues. Trimming cost V 3 bases and J 4 bases; bases outside gene matches: 11. Germline CDR1 is ENHRY and CDR2 is SYGVKD.